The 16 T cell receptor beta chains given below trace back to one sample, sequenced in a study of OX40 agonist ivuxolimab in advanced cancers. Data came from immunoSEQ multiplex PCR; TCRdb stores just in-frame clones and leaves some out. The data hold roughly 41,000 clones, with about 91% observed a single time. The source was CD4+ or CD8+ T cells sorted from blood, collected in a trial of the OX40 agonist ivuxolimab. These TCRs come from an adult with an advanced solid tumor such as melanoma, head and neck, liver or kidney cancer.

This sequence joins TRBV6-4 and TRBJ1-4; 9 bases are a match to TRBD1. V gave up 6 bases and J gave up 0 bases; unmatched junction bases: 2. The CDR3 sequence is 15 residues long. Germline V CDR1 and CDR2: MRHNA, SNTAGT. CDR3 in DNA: TGTGCCAGCAGGGACAGGGGACCAACTAATGAAAAACTGTTTTTT. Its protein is CASRDRGPTNEKLFF.

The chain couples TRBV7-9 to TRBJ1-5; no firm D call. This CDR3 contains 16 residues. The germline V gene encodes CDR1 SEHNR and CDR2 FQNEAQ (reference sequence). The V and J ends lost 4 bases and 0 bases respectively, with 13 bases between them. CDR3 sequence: CASSWGEENSNQPQHF. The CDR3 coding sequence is TGTGCCAGCAGCTGGGGAGAGGAGAATAGCAATCAGCCCCAGCATTTT.

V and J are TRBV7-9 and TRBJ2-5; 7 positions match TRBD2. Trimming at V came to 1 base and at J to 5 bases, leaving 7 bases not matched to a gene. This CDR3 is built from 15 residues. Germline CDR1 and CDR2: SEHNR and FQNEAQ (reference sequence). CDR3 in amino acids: CASSLGIGAGETQYF. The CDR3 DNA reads TGTGCCAGCAGCTTAGGAATCGGAGCGGGGGAGACCCAGTACTTC.

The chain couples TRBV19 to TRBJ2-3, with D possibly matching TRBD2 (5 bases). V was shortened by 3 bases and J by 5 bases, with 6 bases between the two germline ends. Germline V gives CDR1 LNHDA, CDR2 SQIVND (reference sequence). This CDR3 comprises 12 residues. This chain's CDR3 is CASSIREDTQYF. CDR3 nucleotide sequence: TGTGCCAGTAGTATCCGGGAAGATACGCAGTATTTT.

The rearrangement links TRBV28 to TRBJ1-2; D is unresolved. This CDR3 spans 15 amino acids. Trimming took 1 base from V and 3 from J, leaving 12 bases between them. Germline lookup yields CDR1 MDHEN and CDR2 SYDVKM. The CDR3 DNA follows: TGTGCCAGCAGTTTATTGTACAAGGACTACTATGGCTACACCTTC. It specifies CASSLLYKDYYGYTF.

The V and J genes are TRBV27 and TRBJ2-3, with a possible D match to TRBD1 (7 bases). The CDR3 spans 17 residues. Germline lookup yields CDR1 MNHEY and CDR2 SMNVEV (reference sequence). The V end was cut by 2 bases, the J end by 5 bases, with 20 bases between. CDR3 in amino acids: CASSLIPWRGRKDTQYF. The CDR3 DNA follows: TGTGCCAGCAGTTTAATCCCTTGGAGGGGGCGTAAAGATACGCAGTATTTT.

The CDR3 sequence: CASSTKGRLNEKLFF. DNA for the CDR3: TGTGCCAGCAGCACGAAAGGACGATTGAATGAAAAACTGTTTTTT. J is TRBJ1-4 and V is TRBV11-2; D not certain. The germline V and J ends were trimmed by 5 bases and 5 bases, with 15 bases remaining between them. The germline gives CDR1 SGHAT, CDR2 FQNNGV. The CDR3 has 15 residues.

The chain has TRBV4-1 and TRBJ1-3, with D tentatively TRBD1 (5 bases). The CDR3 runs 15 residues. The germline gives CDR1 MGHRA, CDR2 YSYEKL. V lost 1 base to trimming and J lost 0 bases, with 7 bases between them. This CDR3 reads CASSQGGASGNTIYF. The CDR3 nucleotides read TGCGCCAGCAGCCAAGGAGGGGCCTCTGGAAACACCATATATTTT.

The CDR3 loop is CASRRDREGDQPQHF. The CDR3 DNA follows: TGTGCCAGTAGGAGGGACAGGGAAGGAGATCAGCCCCAGCATTTT. The chain couples TRBV19 to TRBJ1-5, with 9 bases fitting TRBD1. V trimming: 6 bases; J trimming: 5 bases; junction bases outside the gene matches: 8. The germline V gene has CDR1 LNHDA and CDR2 SQIVND (reference sequence). This CDR3 has 15 amino acids.

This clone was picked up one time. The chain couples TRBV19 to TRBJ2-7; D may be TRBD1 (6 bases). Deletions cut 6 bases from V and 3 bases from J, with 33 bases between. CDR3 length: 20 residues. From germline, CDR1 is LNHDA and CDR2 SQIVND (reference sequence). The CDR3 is CASRGLPQGPQPQRLYEQYV. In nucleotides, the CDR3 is TGTGCCAGTAGAGGCCTACCCCAGGGGCCGCAGCCCCAGCGACTCTACGAGCAGTACGTC.

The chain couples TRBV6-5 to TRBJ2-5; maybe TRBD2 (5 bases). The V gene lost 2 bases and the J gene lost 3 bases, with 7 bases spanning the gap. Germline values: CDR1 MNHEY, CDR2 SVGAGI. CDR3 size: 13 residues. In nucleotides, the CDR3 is TGTGCCAGCAGTTACAACGGGGAAGAGACCCAGTACTTC. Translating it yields CASSYNGEETQYF.

CDR3 region: CATEWDGYTF. Written as DNA, the CDR3 is TGTGCCACTGAGTGGGATGGCTACACCTTC. The chain combines TRBV6-6 with TRBJ1-2; D not resolved. This CDR3 contains 10 residues. The germline V and J ends were trimmed by 10 bases and 6 bases, with 9 bases remaining between them. From germline, CDR1 is MNHNY and CDR2 SVGAGI (reference sequence).

The CDR3 here is CASSWTIGRLERETQYF. CDR3 nucleotide sequence: TGTGCCAGCAGCTGGACGATCGGGAGATTGGAGAGGGAGACCCAGTACTTC. V and J are TRBV5-4 and TRBJ2-5; tentative D call: TRBD2 (6 bases). Trimming pared 3 bases from V and 5 bases from J, leaving 23 bases between. Germline CDR1 and CDR2: SGHNT and YYREEE (reference sequence). The CDR3 has 17 residues.

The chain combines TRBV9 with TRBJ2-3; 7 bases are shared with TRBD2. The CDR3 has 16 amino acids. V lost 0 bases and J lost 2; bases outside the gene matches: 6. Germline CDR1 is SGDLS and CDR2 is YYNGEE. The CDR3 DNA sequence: TGTGCCAGCAGCGTAGCGGGAGGTCACAACACAGATACGCAGTATTTT. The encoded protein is CASSVAGGHNTDTQYF.

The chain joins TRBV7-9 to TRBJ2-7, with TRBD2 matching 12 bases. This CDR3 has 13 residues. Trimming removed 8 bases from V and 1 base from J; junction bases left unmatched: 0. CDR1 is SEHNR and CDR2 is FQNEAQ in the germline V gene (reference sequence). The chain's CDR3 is CASGLAGSYEQYV. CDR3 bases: TGTGCCAGCGGACTAGCGGGGTCCTACGAGCAGTACGTC.

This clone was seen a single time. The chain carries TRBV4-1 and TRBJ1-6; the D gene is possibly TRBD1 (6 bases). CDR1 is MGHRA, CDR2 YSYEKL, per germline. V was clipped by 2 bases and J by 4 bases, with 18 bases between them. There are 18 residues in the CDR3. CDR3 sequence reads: CASSQFDRTRAYNSPLHF. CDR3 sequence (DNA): TGCGCCAGCAGCCAATTTGACAGGACAAGGGCATATAATTCACCCCTCCACTTT.